This TCR beta chain came from a study of T-cell reconstitution after alpha-beta-depleted transplantation in children. Findings and limits, study-wide: Counts and diversity of T cells one year after transplant came mostly from newly produced T cells. About two months after transplant, alpha-beta T cells reportedly came from several hundred expanded graft clones.

Unique molecular identifiers were used in preparing the TCRbeta library. TCRdb recomputed calls from the PCR reads with MiXCR, one row per CDR3 protein. Among 130,000 to 150,000 distinct CDR3 sequences listed, around 8.5% were seen once. As for this clonotype: Its target is unknown.

CDR1 and CDR2 from the germline V gene are MDHEN and SYDVKM. V was pared by 6 bases and J by 4 bases, with 12 bases between. The CDR3 totals 13 residues. The V call is TRBV28, the J call TRBJ1-2, with D maybe TRBD1 (6 bases). The sequences come from PBMCs, mostly from graft donor cells, collected 180 days after TCRalphabeta/CD19-depleted stem cell transplant. The source is a female patient aged 2-10 years who had a stem cell transplant for congenital amegakaryocytic thrombocytopenia, so the T cells may come from the graft donor. CDR3 in DNA: TGTGCCAGCAGATTCACAGGGTCCTATGGCTACACCTTC. This codes for CASRFTGSYGYTF.